This T cell receptor beta chain was profiled in a study of radiation and T cells in renal cell carcinoma. Trimming removed 3 bases from V and 3 bases from J; junction bases left unmatched: 4. This CDR3 contains 15 residues. The germline V gene has CDR1 LGHNA and CDR2 YSLEER. Only in-frame clones appear in the TCRdb table, and some are missing; sequencing was by immunoSEQ multiplex PCR. The sample holds 130,000 or so clones, over 65% seen once. This clone is a singleton in its sample. Time point specified: baseline pretreatment blood. Regarding treatment: 15 Gy SBRT to primary tumor, nephrectomy 4 weeks later.

This clonotype was obtained from a woman aged 45 to 65 with renal cell carcinoma. The chain combines TRBV4-3 with TRBJ1-5; 8 positions match TRBD1. The sample was blood, taken from a patient whose treatment included radiotherapy and nephrectomy. CDR3: CASSQTGAVNQPQHF. CDR3 coding DNA: TGCGCCAGCAGCCAGACAGGGGCCGTCAATCAGCCCCAGCATTTT.